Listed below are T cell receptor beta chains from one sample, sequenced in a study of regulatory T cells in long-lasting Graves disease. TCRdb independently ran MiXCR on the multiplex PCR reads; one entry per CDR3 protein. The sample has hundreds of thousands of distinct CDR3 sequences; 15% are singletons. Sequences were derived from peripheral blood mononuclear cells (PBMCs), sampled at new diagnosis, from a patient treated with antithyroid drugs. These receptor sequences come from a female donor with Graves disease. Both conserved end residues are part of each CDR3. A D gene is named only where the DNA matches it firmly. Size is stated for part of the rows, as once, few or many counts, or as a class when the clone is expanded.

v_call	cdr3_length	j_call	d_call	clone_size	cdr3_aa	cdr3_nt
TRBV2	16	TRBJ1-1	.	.	CASSLYAPAQNAEAFF	TGTGCCAGCAGTCTTTACGCTCCTGCTCAAAACGCTGAAGCTTTCTTT
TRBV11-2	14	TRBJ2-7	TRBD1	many	CASSLVGTAYEQYF	TGTGCCAGCAGCTTGGTCGGGACAGCCTACGAGCAGTACTTC
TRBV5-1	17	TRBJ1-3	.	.	CASSEDTGFSSGNTIYF	TGCGCCAGCAGCGAAGATACAGGGTTTTCCTCTGGAAACACCATATATTTT
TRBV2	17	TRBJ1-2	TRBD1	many	CASSAQKPGQGFYGYTF	TGTGCCAGCAGTGCACAGAAGCCGGGACAGGGGTTCTATGGCTACACCTTC
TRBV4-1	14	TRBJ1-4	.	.	CASSQGSTNEKLFF	TGCGCCAGCAGCCAGGGCTCAACTAATGAAAAACTGTTTTTT
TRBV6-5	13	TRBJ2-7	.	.	CASSSPTVAEQYF	TGTGCCAGCAGTTCCCCCACGGTAGCCGAGCAGTACTTC
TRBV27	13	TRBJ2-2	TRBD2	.	CASSLTSVGELFF	TGTGCCAGCAGTTTGACTAGCGTGGGGGAGCTGTTTTTT
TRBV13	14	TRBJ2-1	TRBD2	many	CASSPSGGMYEQFF	TGTGCCAGCAGCCCATCGGGGGGGATGTATGAGCAGTTCTTC
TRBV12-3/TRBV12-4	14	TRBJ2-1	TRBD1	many	CASSLGQGLNEQFF	TGTGCCAGCAGTTTGGGACAGGGTTTGAATGAGCAGTTCTTC
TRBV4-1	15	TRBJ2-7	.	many	CASSQDGGVGYEQYF	TGCGCCAGCAGCCAAGATGGAGGGGTTGGGTACGAGCAGTACTTC
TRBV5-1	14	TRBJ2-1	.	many	CASSLAFLADEQFF	TGCGCCAGCAGCTTGGCCTTTTTAGCCGATGAGCAGTTCTTC
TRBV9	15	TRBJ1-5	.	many	CASSPLGTTNSPQHF	TGTGCCAGCAGCCCCTTAGGTACGACCAATTCGCCCCAGCATTTT
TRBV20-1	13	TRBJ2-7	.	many	CSASAGPQGWQYF	TGCAGTGCTAGTGCAGGGCCCCAGGGGTGGCAGTACTTC
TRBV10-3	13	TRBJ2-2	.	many	CAISPTVTGELFF	TGTGCCATCAGTCCCACAGTGACCGGGGAGCTGTTTTTT
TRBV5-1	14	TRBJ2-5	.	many	CASSSLTNRETQYF	TGCGCCAGCAGCTCCCTGACCAACCGGGAGACCCAGTACTTC
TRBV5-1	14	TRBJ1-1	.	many	CASSLASGTTEAFF	TGCGCCAGCAGCTTGGCATCAGGGACCACTGAAGCTTTCTTT
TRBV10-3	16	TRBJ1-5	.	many	CAISSDELGGNQPQHF	TGTGCCATCAGCTCGGACGAGCTGGGGGGCAATCAGCCCCAGCATTTT
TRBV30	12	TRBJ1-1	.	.	CAWLGGYTEAFF	TGTGCCTGGTTGGGGGGATACACTGAAGCTTTCTTT
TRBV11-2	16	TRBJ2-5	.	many	CASSLVKCRGAETQYF	TGTGCCAGCAGCTTAGTGAAGTGCAGGGGCGCGGAGACCCAGTACTTC
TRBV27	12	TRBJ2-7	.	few	CASTGATYEQYF	TGTGCCAGCACGGGGGCAACCTACGAGCAGTACTTC
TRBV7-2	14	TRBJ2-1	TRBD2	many	CASSISGSHNEQFF	TGTGCCAGCAGCATTAGCGGGAGCCACAATGAGCAGTTCTTC
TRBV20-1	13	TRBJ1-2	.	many	CSASRKGSYGYTF	TGCAGTGCTAGTAGGAAGGGTTCCTATGGCTACACCTTC
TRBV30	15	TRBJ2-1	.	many	CAWCVGRQTYNEQFF	TGTGCCTGGTGTGTGGGGCGGCAGACCTACAATGAGCAGTTCTTC
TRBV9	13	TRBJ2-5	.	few	CASSVEGSGTQYF	TGTGCCAGCAGCGTAGAAGGCTCCGGGACCCAGTACTTC
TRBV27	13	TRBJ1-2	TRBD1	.	CASKQGANYGYTF	TGTGCCAGCAAGCAGGGGGCTAACTATGGCTACACCTTC
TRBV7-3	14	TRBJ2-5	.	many	CASSLGPVSPYMYF	TGTGCCAGCAGCCTCGGACCCGTTAGCCCTTACATGTACTTC
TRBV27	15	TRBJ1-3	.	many	CASSLDRFSGNTIYF	TGTGCCAGCAGTCTCGACAGGTTCTCTGGAAACACCATATATTTT
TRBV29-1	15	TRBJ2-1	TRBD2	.	CSVEDLGLAGGPQFF	TGCAGCGTTGAAGATCTGGGGCTAGCGGGAGGGCCGCAGTTCTTC
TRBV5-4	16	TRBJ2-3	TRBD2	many	CASSLSTRGGSDTQYF	TGTGCCAGCAGCTTAAGTACTCGCGGGGGTTCAGATACGCAGTATTTT
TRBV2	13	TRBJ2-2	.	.	CASGRVHTGELFF	TGTGCCAGCGGGCGGGTCCACACCGGGGAGCTGTTTTTT
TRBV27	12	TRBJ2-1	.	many	CASSHKFNEQFF	TGTGCCAGCAGTCATAAATTCAATGAGCAGTTCTTC
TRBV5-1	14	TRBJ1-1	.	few	CASSLAYPGTEAFF	TGCGCCAGCAGCTTGGCCTACCCAGGCACTGAAGCTTTCTTT
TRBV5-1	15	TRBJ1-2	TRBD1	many	CASSLLEKGATPYTF	TGCGCCAGCAGTTTGTTGGAGAAGGGGGCGACCCCCTACACCTTC
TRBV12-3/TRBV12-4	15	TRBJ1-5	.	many	CASSPDRISNQPQHF	TGTGCCAGCAGCCCTGACAGGATTAGCAATCAGCCCCAGCATTTT
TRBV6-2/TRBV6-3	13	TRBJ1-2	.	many	CASSQSGSNGYTF	TGTGCCAGCAGTCAGTCCGGATCCAATGGCTACACCTTC
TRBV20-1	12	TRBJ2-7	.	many	CSARESGFEQYF	TGCAGTGCTAGAGAATCAGGGTTCGAGCAGTACTTC
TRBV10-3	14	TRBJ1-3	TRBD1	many	CAIRPGQGSDTIYF	TGTGCCATTCGTCCGGGACAGGGGTCGGACACCATATATTTT
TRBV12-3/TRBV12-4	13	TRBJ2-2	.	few	CAMIHANTGELFF	TGTGCCATGATTCACGCGAACACCGGGGAGCTGTTTTTT
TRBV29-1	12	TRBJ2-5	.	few	CSAPLGGETQYF	TGCAGCGCACCACTTGGCGGTGAGACCCAGTACTTC
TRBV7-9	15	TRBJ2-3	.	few	CASSFPTGSTDTQYF	TGTGCCAGCAGCTTCCCCACTGGTAGCACAGATACGCAGTATTTT
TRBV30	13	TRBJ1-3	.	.	CASAKSSGNAIYF	TGTGCCTCAGCAAAGAGCTCTGGAAACGCCATATATTTT
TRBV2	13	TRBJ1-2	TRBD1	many	CASSPTGEGGYTF	TGTGCCAGCAGTCCTACAGGGGAGGGTGGCTACACCTTC
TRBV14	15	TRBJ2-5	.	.	CASSQDRWARETQYF	TGTGCCAGCAGCCAAGATAGGTGGGCCCGGGAGACCCAGTACTTC
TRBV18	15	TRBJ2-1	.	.	CASSPKTGAYNEQFF	TGTGCCAGCTCACCAAAAACGGGGGCCTACAATGAGCAGTTCTTC